This TCR beta chain was retrieved from a study of blood T cell repertoires in COVID-19. Study as a whole: COVID-19 samples from acute and convalescent phases originated in the United States, Italy and Spain.

In the authors' workflow: Estimation of nucleated cell counts relied on the amplification of reference gene primers. The protocol was immunoSEQ multiplex PCR, while the TCRdb copy is restricted to in-frame clones and leaves out a portion. V, J and clone size are those of that table, while D and trimming were read from the DNA. The sample records tens of thousands of clones, about 77% being singletons. Trimming removed 2 bases from V and 7 bases from J, with 8 bases in between. Germline CDR1 SEHNR, CDR2 FQNEAQ (reference sequence). This CDR3 spans 12 amino acids. This receptor was identified in a man aged 70-80 years with active or convalescent COVID-19. Input material: peripheral blood. The chain combines TRBV7-9 with TRBJ1-2; D unresolved. CDR3 region: CASSLTGFGYTF. The CDR3 DNA sequence: TGTGCCAGCAGCTTAACGGGGTTTGGCTACACCTTC.